The 11 T cell receptor beta chains given below trace back to one sample, sequenced in a study of shared clonotypes between healthy human individuals. The table came from immunoSEQ multiplex PCR; TCRdb's copy has only in-frame clones and leaves some out. The sample has around 2.1 million clones, more than 85% seen once. Naive CD8 cells lacked CD45RO and underwent positive selection for CCR7, leaving out terminally differentiated effector memory CD45RA+ cells. The sample comprised naive CD8+ T cells from PBMCs. The receptors were gathered from a man aged 18 to 30 in good health. Some clones in this sample may be carry-over from other donors' samples.

This sequence joins TRBV5-8 and TRBJ2-1; 11 bases fit TRBD1. The CDR3 extends over 15 amino acids. The germline V gene has CDR1 SGHTS and CDR2 YDEGEE. Germline trimming cut 3 bases from V and 9 bases from J; bases unmatched to any gene: 8. CDR3 in DNA: TGTGCCAGCAGCTCCCGGACAGGGGGCTGGGGTGAGCAGTTCTTC. It encodes CASSSRTGGWGEQFF.

V and J are TRBV6-6 and TRBJ1-3; D is unresolved. This CDR3 is 14 amino acids long. V dropped 5 bases and J dropped 0 bases, with 8 bases sitting between them. CDR1 MNHNY and CDR2 SVGAGI come from the germline V gene (reference sequence). The CDR3, as DNA: TGTGCCAGCAGTCGACTGATCTCTGGAAACACCATATATTTT. Its translation: CASSRLISGNTIYF.

The chain uses TRBV11-1 and TRBJ2-5; D not certain. The CDR3 extends over 14 amino acids. Germline lookup yields CDR1 SGHAT and CDR2 FQDESV (reference sequence). Trimming removed 1 base at V and 4 bases at J, with 10 bases between. The CDR3 is CASSLGAEVETQYF. In DNA form, the CDR3 reads TGTGCCAGCAGCTTAGGTGCGGAAGTAGAGACCCAGTACTTC.

The CDR3, as DNA: TGTGCCAGCAGTCCTAGCGGGAGGGCTTGGGAGCAGTACTTC. It is translated as CASSPSGRAWEQYF. The chain is built from TRBV6-1 and TRBJ2-7; TRBD2 agrees at 12 bases. This CDR3 spans 14 amino acids. The V gene's germline CDR1 is MNHNS and CDR2 SASEGT. V dropped 5 bases and J dropped 7; count of bases not matched to a gene: 6.

The V gene is TRBV9, the J gene TRBJ2-2; 7 positions match TRBD1. V gave up 6 bases and J gave up 3 bases; unmatched junction bases: 14. This CDR3 is 17 amino acids long. CDR1 SGDLS and CDR2 YYNGEE come from the germline V gene. The CDR3: CASILLTGALYTGELFF. Here the CDR3 DNA reads TGTGCCAGCATCCTTTTAACAGGGGCGCTTTACACCGGGGAGCTGTTTTTT.

This chain uses TRBV2 with TRBJ1-1; D ambiguous. Germline V gene lookup returns CDR1 SNHLY and CDR2 FYNNEI. This CDR3 region has 13 residues. V was cut by 5 bases and J by 2 bases, with 9 bases left in between. CDR3: CASSFVSNTEAFF. CDR3 coding DNA: TGTGCCAGCAGTTTCGTGAGTAACACTGAAGCTTTCTTT.

Of note for this clone: Relative to the germline gene, one junction end is altered; a read error may explain this. The chain recombines TRBV4-2 with TRBJ1-1; D uncertain. Germline V lookup: CDR1 LGHNA, CDR2 YNFKEQ. The length of the CDR3 is 10 residues. As DNA, the CDR3 is TGTGCCAGCAGCCAAGATGCCCCCATCTTT. Its protein product is CASSQDAPIF.

This clone was seen more than once but under ten times. The chain employs TRBV2 and TRBJ1-1; weak D call: TRBD1 (6 bases). CDR1 is SNHLY, CDR2 FYNNEI, per germline. The germline V and J ends were trimmed by 4 bases and 4 bases, with 10 bases remaining between them. The CDR3 spans 13 residues. The DNA for the CDR3 is TGTGCCAGCAGTGTAGGGGGATCCACTGAAGCTTTCTTT. Its translation is CASSVGGSTEAFF.

The chain employs TRBV27 and TRBJ2-2; 7 bases are a match to TRBD2. There are 14 residues in the CDR3. Germline CDR1 reads MNHEY; CDR2 reads SMNVEV (reference sequence). With V trimmed by 2 bases and J by 4 bases, 1 base remained unmatched. For the CDR3, the DNA is TGTGCCAGCAGTTTAGGACTAGTCACCGGGGAGCTGTTTTTT. Encoded protein: CASSLGLVTGELFF.

The V and J genes are TRBV7-8 and TRBJ2-7; a weak D match, TRBD2 (5 bases). The CDR3 covers 14 residues. V was clipped by 1 base and J by 2 bases, with 9 bases between them. Germline CDR1 and CDR2: SGHVS and FQNEAQ. The CDR3 nucleotides are TGTGCCAGCAGCTTAGGAGGGAAGGCCTACGAGCAGTACTTC. Translation: CASSLGGKAYEQYF. Filled out from reference TRBV7-8 and TRBJ2-7, the complete variable domain reads GAGVSQSPRYKVAKRGQDVALRCDPISGHVSLFWYQQALGQGPEFLTYFQNEAQLDKSGLPSDRFFAERPEGSVSTLKIQRTQQEDSAVYLCASSLGGKAYEQYFGPGTRLTVT.

Notes on this clone: This CDR3 is also generated by other DNA sequences in the sample. V gene TRBV4-1 combines with J gene TRBJ2-1, with D tentatively TRBD1 or TRBD2 (6 bases each). The CDR3 runs to 13 residues. The germline V gene encodes CDR1 MGHRA and CDR2 YSYEKL. Trimming took 3 bases from V and 5 from J, leaving 8 bases between them. The CDR3, as DNA: TGCGCCAGCAGCCAGAGGGGGGACAATGAGCAGTTCTTC. Translated, it gives CASSQRGDNEQFF.